This T cell receptor beta chain was found in a study of T-cell memory formation after mild COVID-19. Study-wide results and caveats: Certain responding clones were present in pre-infection memory, suggesting participation of cross-reactive memory.

TCRdb ran MiXCR on the 5' RACE reads and lists one entry per CDR3 protein. The sample has about 110,000 distinct CDR3 sequences, approximately 15% seen once. The CDR3 totals 13 residues. V lost 8 bases and J lost 2, with 12 bases in between. This clonotype was detected only a few times. The target antigen is unknown. Material: PBMCs or a T cell subset sorted from them (not recorded which). The origin of this receptor is a man between 18 and 29 years old who had mild COVID-19 (a few samples of this study predate the infection). Cell type and time point are not known. The rearrangement links TRBV12-3 or TRBV12-4 to TRBJ1-1; D might be TRBD1 (5 bases). CDR3 protein: CASRTGANTEAFF. The DNA of the CDR3 is TGTGCCAGCCGAACCGGGGCAAACACTGAAGCTTTCTTT.